This entry concerns a single TCR beta chain. Its antigen is not known. MiXCR was run by TCRdb on the reads, yielding one entry per CDR3 protein. The sample has more than 350,000 distinct CDR3 sequences, approximately 32% seen once. These data come from a study of T cell repertoires in cytomegalovirus infection. About the research overall: CMV infection together with matching HLA type was indicated by public TCR beta signatures. Whole-study findings and limits: Public TCR beta family frequency separated CMV-and-HLA carriers, including in an independent cohort. CMV-specific TCR beta clonotypes restricted by HLA-C dominated the ex vivo response.

Germline V gene data show CDR1 as MNHNS and CDR2 as SASEGT. The V end lost 2 bases, the J end lost 4 bases, and 12 bases lay between the germline ends. CDR3 length: 14 amino acids. The sample taken for sequencing was PBMCs. The clonotype originates from a human donor in good health (CMV status not recorded). Some clones in this sample may be carry-over from other donors' samples. The chain couples TRBV6-1 to TRBJ2-7; D may correspond to TRBD1 or TRBD2 (6 bases each). CDR3 sequence reads: CASSELRGRYEQYF. Here the CDR3 DNA reads TGTGCCAGCAGTGAATTGAGGGGGAGGTACGAGCAGTACTTC.